This TCR beta chain comes out of a study of blood T cell repertoires in COVID-19. The wider study: Researchers got acute and convalescent COVID-19 samples from the United States, Italy and Spain. Sources were T cells, B-cell-depleted T cells, or PBMCs; the material itself was cDNA or gDNA.

Per the authors' pipeline: Amplification from reference gene primers served as the basis for estimated nucleated cell counts. Using immunoSEQ multiplex PCR, the repertoire was profiled, and TCRdb retains in-frame clones only, with some absent. V, J and clone size were drawn from that table, and D and trimming were deduced from the DNA. The table includes about 55,000 clones, around 90% detected once. The germline V gene has CDR1 SGHDT and CDR2 YYEEEE. V shed 6 bases and J shed 7 bases, with 19 bases lying between them. The CDR3 is 15 residues long. The chain combines TRBV5-6 with TRBJ1-4, with D tentatively TRBD1 (5 bases). This TCR came from a human donor with active COVID-19. The donor label of this sample is uncertain. The sequenced sample was peripheral blood. The CDR3 DNA is TGTGCCAGCAACCCTTCGGAGGGGTACGGTGAAAAACTGTTTTTT. Residues: CASNPSEGYGEKLFF.